Below are 12 T cell receptor beta chains sequenced from a single sample in a study of T cells after yellow fever vaccination. TCRdb reprocessed the 5' RACE reads via MiXCR and lists one record per CDR3 protein. The sample shows roughly 180,000 distinct CDR3 sequences, approximately 6% of them seen only once. Sequencing was performed on CD4+ T cells sorted from PBMCs, taken on the day of the first yellow fever vaccination. The receptor source for this set is a man in his late teens or twenties who received the YFV17D yellow fever vaccine.

This clonotype was recorded many times. The V and J genes are TRBV7-3 and TRBJ2-3; D is perhaps TRBD2 (5 bases). Germline values: CDR1 SGHTA, CDR2 FQGTGA. The CDR3 has 12 residues. Deletions cut 6 bases from V and 4 bases from J, with 8 bases between. DNA for the CDR3: TGTGCCAGCAGTCGGGGATCAGATACGCAGTATTTT. Translating it yields CASSRGSDTQYF. The full variable domain, completed using reference TRBV7-3 and TRBJ2-3, is GAGVSQTPSNKVTEKGKYVELRCDPISGHTALYWYRQSLGQGPEFLIYFQGTGAADDSGLPNDRFFAVRPEGSVSTLKIQRTERGDSAVYLCASSRGSDTQYFGPGTRLTVL.

This clonotype was detected only a few times. This may be a read error, as it is one base from a much larger clone. This sequence joins TRBV15 and TRBJ1-5; no clear D. V was cut by 0 bases and J by 7 bases, with 4 bases left in between. The germline V gene encodes CDR1 LNHNV and CDR2 YYDKDF (reference sequence). The length of the CDR3 is 12 residues. CDR3 sequence: CATSRDTQPQHF. CDR3 nucleotide sequence: TGTGCCACCAGCAGAGATACCCAGCCCCAGCATTTT.

This chain uses TRBV12-3 or TRBV12-4 with TRBJ1-3; D not resolved. This CDR3 comprises 13 residues. V lost 6 bases, J lost 2 bases, and 8 bases lay in between. The CDR3 region has the DNA TGTGCCAGCAGAAAGGGAACTGGAAACACCATATATTTT. Translated: CASRKGTGNTIYF.

The table lists this clonotype with many counts. The chain recombines TRBV5-1 with TRBJ2-1; D is unclear. V was cut by 0 bases and J by 6 bases, with 7 bases left in between. CDR1 is SGHRS, CDR2 YFSETQ, per germline. This CDR3 has 13 amino acids. The CDR3 loop is CASSLGQLNEQFF. CDR3 bases: TGCGCCAGCAGCTTGGGGCAGCTCAATGAGCAGTTCTTC.

V and J are TRBV7-9 and TRBJ2-7; tentative D call: TRBD2 (6 bases). This CDR3 region has 13 residues. Germline V gene lookup returns CDR1 SEHNR and CDR2 FQNEAQ (reference sequence). Trimming removed 3 bases from V and 1 base from J, with 7 bases in between. In DNA form, the CDR3 reads TGTGCCAGCAGCTTCGGGGGTTCCTACGAGCAGTACGTC. Residues: CASSFGGSYEQYV.

This clonotype was counted only a few times. The chain joins TRBV7-2 to TRBJ2-5; 7 positions match TRBD2. The germline V gene has CDR1 SGHTA and CDR2 FQGNSA. V gave up 2 bases and J gave up 2 bases; unmatched junction bases: 5. This CDR3 comprises 15 residues. CDR3 loop: CASSLKERGQETQYF. The CDR3, as DNA: TGTGCCAGCAGCTTAAAAGAGCGGGGTCAAGAGACCCAGTACTTC. The entire variable domain, with the rest obtained from reference TRBV7-2 and TRBJ2-5, is as follows: GAGVSQSPSNKVTEKGKDVELRCDPISGHTALYWYRQSLGQGLEFLIYFQGNSAPDKSGLPSDRFSAERTGGSVSTLTIQRTQQEDSAVYLCASSLKERGQETQYFGPGTRLLVL.

The V call is TRBV7-2, the J call TRBJ1-6; D not certain. Germline V gene data show CDR1 as SGHTA and CDR2 as FQGNSA. The CDR3 is 15 residues long. Trimming shortened V by 1 base and J by 3 bases, and 7 bases separated the two germline ends. In DNA, the CDR3 is TGTGCCAGCAGCTTAGATATACTCTATAATTCACCCCTCCACTTT. Translating it yields CASSLDILYNSPLHF.

The table lists this clonotype with many counts. This chain uses TRBV3-1 with TRBJ2-1; 9 bases are a match to TRBD1. The germline V gene has CDR1 LGHDT and CDR2 YNNKEL (reference sequence). The J segment lost 8 bases and the V segment lost 4 bases, leaving 18 bases of the junction unmatched. The CDR3 contains 18 residues. CDR3 residues: CASSRLLMNGTGRYEQFF. The DNA of the CDR3 is TGTGCCAGCAGCCGCCTCCTGATGAACGGGACAGGGAGGTATGAGCAGTTCTTC.

The chain carries TRBV11-2 and TRBJ2-3; D is possibly TRBD1 or TRBD2 (5 bases each). The CDR3 length is 16 residues. V was pared by 5 bases and J by 2 bases, with 17 bases between. In germline, CDR1 is SGHAT, CDR2 FQNNGV. CDR3 sequence: CASSPHSGTHTDTQYF. As DNA, the CDR3 is TGTGCCAGCAGCCCACACTCCGGGACCCACACAGATACGCAGTATTTT.

The chain carries TRBV12-5 and TRBJ2-3, with no clear D. Trimming stripped 3 bases from V and 5 bases from J, with 6 bases between. Germline V lookup: CDR1 LGHNT, CDR2 FRNRAP. CDR3 length: 12 residues. CDR3 region: CASGFSKDTQYF. CDR3 nucleotide sequence: TGTGCTAGTGGTTTCTCCAAAGATACGCAGTATTTT.

The chain recombines TRBV12-3 or TRBV12-4 with TRBJ1-2, with 8 bases aligning to TRBD1. The CDR3 contains 12 residues. Trimming cost V 6 bases and J 8 bases; bases outside gene matches: 5. CDR3 bases: TGTGCCAGCAGGGCGACAGGGGAGGGCTACACCTTC. This encodes CASRATGEGYTF.

This clonotype has only a few counts. The rearrangement uses TRBV29-1 and TRBJ2-5; possibly TRBD2 for D (6 bases). The germline V and J ends were trimmed by 4 bases and 5 bases, with 14 bases remaining between them. The CDR3 length is 13 residues. Germline lookup yields CDR1 SQVTM and CDR2 ANQGSEA. The DNA of the CDR3 is TGCAGCGTTGTGGAGGGTAGGGTCGAGACCCAGTACTTC. Its protein is CSVVEGRVETQYF.